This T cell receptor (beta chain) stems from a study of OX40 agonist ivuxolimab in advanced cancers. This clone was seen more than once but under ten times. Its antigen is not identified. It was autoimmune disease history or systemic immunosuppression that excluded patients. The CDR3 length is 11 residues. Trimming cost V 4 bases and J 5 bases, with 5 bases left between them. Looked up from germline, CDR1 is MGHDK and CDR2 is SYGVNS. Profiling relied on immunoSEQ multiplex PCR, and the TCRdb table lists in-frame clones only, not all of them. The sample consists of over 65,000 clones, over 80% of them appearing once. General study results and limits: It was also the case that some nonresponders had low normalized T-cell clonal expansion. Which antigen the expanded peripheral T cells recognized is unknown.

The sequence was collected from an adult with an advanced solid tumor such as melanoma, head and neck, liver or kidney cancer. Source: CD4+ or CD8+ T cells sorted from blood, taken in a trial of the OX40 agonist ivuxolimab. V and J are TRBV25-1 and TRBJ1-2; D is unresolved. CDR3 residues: CASSVGYGYTF. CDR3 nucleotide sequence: TGTGCCAGCAGTGTCGGTTATGGCTACACCTTC.